This T cell receptor beta chain was documented in a study of cytomegalovirus exposure and HLA in healthy donors. Findings and caveats of the study: With DRB1 most and HLA-C fewest, TCR association rates differed between HLA loci in a later analysis.

Germline CDR1 is SEHNR and CDR2 is FQNEAQ (reference sequence). CDR3 length: 18 amino acids. Worth noting for this clone: Its antigen remains unknown. The junction departs from the called germline gene at one end, perhaps through a read error.

Researchers ran the PCR with 60 Vbeta and 13 Jbeta primers. Method: immunoSEQ multiplex PCR; TCRdb's copy keeps in-frame clones and lacks some. The sample includes 200,000 to 250,000 clones, about 74% of them seen just once. The chain recombines TRBV7-9 with TRBJ1-6; 10 bases align to TRBD1. The sequence came from a woman in her twenties or thirties in good health and CMV-seronegative. Sequencing was carried out using PBMCs. CDR3 protein: CSSSLRGQGSSYNSPLHF. CDR3 nucleotide sequence: TGTTCCAGCAGCCTACGGGGACAGGGGAGCTCCTATAATTCACCCCTCCACTTT. Full variable domain (remainder filled in from reference TRBV7-9 and TRBJ1-6): DTGVSQNPRHKITKRGQNVTFRCDPISEHNRLYWYRQTLGQGPEFLTYFQNEAQLEKSRLLSDRFSAERPKGSFSTLEIQRTEQGDSAMYLCSSSLRGQGSSYNSPLHFGNGTRLTVT.